A selection of T cell receptor beta chains follows, all from one sample in a study of Ad26.COV2.S vaccination and SARS-CoV-2 variants. Sequencing used immunoSEQ multiplex PCR; TCRdb keeps in-frame clones, though not all of them. The table records 440,000 or so clones, 90% of them present only once. Here the sequenced sample was peripheral blood, taken in a trial of Ad26.COV2.S vaccine versus placebo. These receptors were obtained from a person aged 18 to 59 who received the Ad26.COV2.S COVID-19 vaccine or a placebo. Both conserved end residues are part of each CDR3.

CDR3: CASSHGLAGGNNEQFF
J: TRBJ2-1
V: TRBV3-1/TRBV3-2

CDR3: CASSPGGSNYGYTF
J: TRBJ1-2
V: TRBV27

CDR3: CAISESVGFTGELFF
J: TRBJ2-2
V: TRBV10-3

CDR3: CASSEMTGRTQETQYF
J: TRBJ2-5
V: TRBV9

CDR3: CASSSRTGQGWDDGYTF
J: TRBJ1-2
V: TRBV4-1

CDR3: CASSVGTDYVQYF
J: TRBJ2-5
V: TRBV7-6

CDR3: CASSSGGVSGANVLTF
J: TRBJ2-6
V: TRBV7-2

CDR3: CASSKDSGRAPYNEQFF
J: TRBJ2-1
V: TRBV6-2/TRBV6-3

CDR3: CASSVGLAANEQYF
J: TRBJ2-7
V: TRBV9

CDR3: CASSPRWGGEQYF
J: TRBJ2-7
V: TRBV7-2

CDR3: CASSYDRDSKSYTF
J: TRBJ1-2
V: TRBV6-5

CDR3: CASSERLPYEQYF
J: TRBJ2-7
V: TRBV6-1

CDR3: CAQTGPSVHEQFF
J: TRBJ2-1
V: TRBV2

CDR3: CASSPSNPGDRTKNIQYF
J: TRBJ2-4
V: TRBV18

CDR3: CASSSPAYRVHGANVLTF
J: TRBJ2-6
V: TRBV28

CDR3: CATSEFPGPGPDTQYF
J: TRBJ2-3
V: TRBV24-1

CDR3: CASSWDRESPLHF
J: TRBJ1-6
V: TRBV27

CDR3: CASSPGATNEKLFF
J: TRBJ1-4
V: TRBV18

CDR3: CASSLTGVSNQPQHF
J: TRBJ1-5
V: TRBV7-2

CDR3: CASSSGLAGPTVLYEQYF
J: TRBJ2-7
V: TRBV5-8

CDR3: CASSTRLATGELFF
J: TRBJ2-2
V: TRBV5-4

CDR3: CASSLAGARRQETQYF
J: TRBJ2-5
V: TRBV5-4

CDR3: CASSSRSGSHEQFF
J: TRBJ2-1
V: TRBV11-3

CDR3: CASSLEAPRDTQYF
J: TRBJ2-3
V: TRBV7-2

CDR3: CASSQPGTGAGNTIYF
J: TRBJ1-3
V: TRBV3-1/TRBV3-2

CDR3: CASSPGQGLRAGELFF
J: TRBJ2-2
V: TRBV9

CDR3: CASSIGPLGTTNTGELFF
J: TRBJ2-2
V: TRBV19

CDR3: CASSSNSGTAYEQYF
J: TRBJ2-7
V: TRBV11-2

CDR3: CASRRAGDYEQYF
J: TRBJ2-7
V: TRBV27

CDR3: CASSRREQFF
J: TRBJ2-1
V: TRBV25-1

CDR3: CASSLIGNHGYTF
J: TRBJ1-2
V: TRBV7-9

CDR3: CASSLGRGLAGGHEQFF
J: TRBJ2-1
V: TRBV7-6

CDR3: CASSLESYEQYF
J: TRBJ2-7
V: TRBV13

CDR3: CASSYHRGTSDTQYF
J: TRBJ2-3
V: TRBV6-2/TRBV6-3

CDR3: CASRSPGGHADTQYF
J: TRBJ2-3
V: TRBV6-6

CDR3: CASSLPGTGTYEQYF
J: TRBJ2-7
V: TRBV11-1

CDR3: CASSRGGGWETQYF
J: TRBJ2-5
V: TRBV7-8

CDR3: CASSDDSEAGNSGANVLTF
J: TRBJ2-6
V: TRBV6-2/TRBV6-3

CDR3: CASRVAGTEKLFF
J: TRBJ1-4
V: TRBV28

CDR3: CASSQGVLPGGLQETQYF
J: TRBJ2-5
V: TRBV4-3

CDR3: CATSRSYNEQFF
J: TRBJ2-1
V: TRBV15